The present T cell receptor beta chain was sequenced within a study of cytomegalovirus exposure and HLA in healthy donors. Study summary: T cells numbering about 200 million yielded fewer than 140 million unique TCR beta sequences in an earlier analysis.

Losses at the gene ends were 5 bases for V and 2 bases for J; bases not matched to a gene: 11. The CDR3 covers 17 residues. In germline, CDR1 is SGHTA, CDR2 FQGNSA. The PCR made use of 60 Vbeta and 13 Jbeta primers. Sequenced by immunoSEQ multiplex PCR; TCRdb stores in-frame clones only, minus some. The sample carries roughly 180,000 clones, 75% to 85% recorded once. Turning to this clone: Its antigen is currently unknown.

Study results and caveats: V segments that were indistinguishable, TRBV6-2 and TRBV6-3 among them, were omitted from analysis. TCR beta V- and J-gene trimming was later associated with a missense DCLRE1C variant. Rare TCR sequences predominated, though certain public TCRs were found in many donors.

Sequenced sample: PBMCs. The sequence was obtained from a man between 18 and 35 years old in good health and CMV-seronegative. The chain combines TRBV7-2 with TRBJ2-5; 10 nucleotides align to TRBD2. The CDR3 coding sequence is TGTGCCAGCAGCCCTGGCGTAGCGGGGGGCCTTCAAGAGACCCAGTACTTC. It encodes CASSPGVAGGLQETQYF.